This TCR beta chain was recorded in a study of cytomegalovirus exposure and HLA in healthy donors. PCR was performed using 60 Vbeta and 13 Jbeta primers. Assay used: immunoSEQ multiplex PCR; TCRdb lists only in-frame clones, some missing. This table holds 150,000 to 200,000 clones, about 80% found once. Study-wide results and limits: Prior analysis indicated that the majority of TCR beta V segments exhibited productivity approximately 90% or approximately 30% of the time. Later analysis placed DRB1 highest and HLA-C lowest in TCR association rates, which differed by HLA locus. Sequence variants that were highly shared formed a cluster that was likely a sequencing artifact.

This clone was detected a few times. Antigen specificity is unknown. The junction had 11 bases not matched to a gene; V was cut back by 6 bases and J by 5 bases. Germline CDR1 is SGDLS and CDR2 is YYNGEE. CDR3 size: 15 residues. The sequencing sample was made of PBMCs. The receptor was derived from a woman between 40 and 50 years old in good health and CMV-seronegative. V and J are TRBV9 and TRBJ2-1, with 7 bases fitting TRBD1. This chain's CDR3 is CASTSDRLLDNEQFF. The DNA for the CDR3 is TGTGCCAGCACGTCGGACAGGTTGCTGGACAATGAGCAGTTCTTC. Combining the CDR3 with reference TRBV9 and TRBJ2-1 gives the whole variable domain DSGVTQTPKHLITATGQRVTLRCSPRSGDLSVYWYQQSLDQGLQFLIQYYNGEERAKGNILERFSAQQFPDLHSELNLSSLELGDSALYFCASTSDRLLDNEQFFGPGTRLTVL.